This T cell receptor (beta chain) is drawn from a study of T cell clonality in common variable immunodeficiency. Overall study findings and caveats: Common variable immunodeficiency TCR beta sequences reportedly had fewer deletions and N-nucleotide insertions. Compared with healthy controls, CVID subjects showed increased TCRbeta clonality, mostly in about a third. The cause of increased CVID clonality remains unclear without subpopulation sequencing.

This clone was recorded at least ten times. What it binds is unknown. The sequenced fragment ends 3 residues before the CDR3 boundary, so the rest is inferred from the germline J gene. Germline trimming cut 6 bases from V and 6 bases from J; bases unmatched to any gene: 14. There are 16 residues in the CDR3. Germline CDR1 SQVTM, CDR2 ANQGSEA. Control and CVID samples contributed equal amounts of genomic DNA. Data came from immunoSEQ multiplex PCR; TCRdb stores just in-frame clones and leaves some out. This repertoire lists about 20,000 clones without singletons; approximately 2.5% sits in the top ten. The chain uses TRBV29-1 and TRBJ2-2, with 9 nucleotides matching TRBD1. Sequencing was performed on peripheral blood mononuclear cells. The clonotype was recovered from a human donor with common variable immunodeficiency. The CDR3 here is CSVAWGQGFSAGELFF. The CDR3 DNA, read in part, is TGCAGCGTGGCTTGGGGACAGGGATTTAGCGCCGGGGAG.